Following are 4 T cell receptor beta chains from one sample sequenced in a study of shared clonotypes between healthy human individuals. Naive CD8 populations comprised CD45RO-negative cells positively selected for CCR7, excluding terminally differentiated effector memory CD45RA+ cells. Data came from immunoSEQ multiplex PCR; TCRdb stores just in-frame clones and leaves some out. This sample carries some 2,000,000 clones, about 95% of them seen once, and the ten largest clones take about 1.1%. The specimen was naive CD8+ T cells sorted from blood. These receptors were taken from a young man in good health.

The CDR3 region is CASSLGQGGDEQFF. CDR3 DNA sequence: TGTGCCAGCAGCCTTGGACAGGGAGGCGATGAGCAGTTCTTC. The rearrangement links TRBV5-4 to TRBJ2-1, with 8 bases matching TRBD1. After removal of 4 bases from V and 8 bases from J, the junction contained 8 bases not matched to a gene. This CDR3 is 14 amino acids long. Germline CDR1 SGHNT, CDR2 YYREEE (reference sequence).

This sequence joins TRBV6-5 and TRBJ2-5, with a tentative D call TRBD1 (6 bases). The CDR3 runs to 12 residues. The germline CDR1 and CDR2 sequences are MNHEY and SVGAGI. V was trimmed by 3 bases and J by 6 bases, leaving 8 bases between them. The chain's CDR3 is CASSYQGKTQYF. CDR3 coding DNA: TGTGCCAGCAGTTATCAGGGGAAGACCCAGTACTTC.

Notes on this clone: The same CDR3 also results from other DNA sequences found in this sample. The chain recombines TRBV5-4 with TRBJ2-3, with D hard to call. From germline, CDR1 is SGHNT and CDR2 YYREEE (reference sequence). This CDR3 is 13 amino acids long. V was pared by 0 bases and J by 3 bases, with 5 bases between. The CDR3: CASSLGGTDTQYF. CDR3 DNA sequence: TGTGCCAGCAGCTTGGGGGGAACAGATACGCAGTATTTT.

This chain joins TRBV29-1 and TRBJ2-3, with 9 bases that match TRBD2. Looked up from germline, CDR1 is SQVTM and CDR2 is ANQGSEA. The CDR3 runs 14 residues. Unmatched junction bases numbered 5, after V lost 3 bases and J lost 4 bases. The CDR3 here is CSVEAGGPADTQYF. CDR3 in DNA: TGCAGCGTTGAGGCGGGAGGGCCGGCAGATACGCAGTATTTT.